This is a list of T cell receptor beta chains from one sample in a study of OX40 agonist ivuxolimab in advanced cancers. Profiling relied on immunoSEQ multiplex PCR, and the TCRdb table lists in-frame clones only, not all of them. The sample shows roughly 68,000 clones, 70% to 90% of them seen only once. The sample was CD4+ or CD8+ T cells sorted from blood, taken in a trial of the OX40 agonist ivuxolimab. The source is an adult with an advanced solid tumor such as melanoma, head and neck, liver or kidney cancer. Each CDR3 is given with its conserved first and last residue. The order of the fields is clone size, V gene, J gene, D gene, CDR3 protein, CDR3 DNA. A D gene is named only where the DNA matches it firmly. Only part of the rows carry a size: once, few, many, or a class if the clone is expanded.

>.|TRBV4-2|TRBJ1-5|.
CASSQELTYSNQPQHF
TGTGCCAGCAGCCAAGAGTTAACGTATAGCAATCAGCCCCAGCATTTT
>.|TRBV12-5|TRBJ1-6|TRBD1
CASVHRDRVSSSYNSPLHF
TGTGCTAGTGTCCACCGGGACAGAGTTAGCAGCTCCTATAATTCACCCCTCCACTTT
>few|TRBV7-9|TRBJ2-3|.
CASSRTPQNTDTQYF
TGTGCCAGCAGCCGGACTCCCCAGAACACAGATACGCAGTATTTT
>.|TRBV5-6|TRBJ1-6|TRBD1
CASSLRVTGHSPLHF
TGTGCCAGCAGCTTGAGGGTGACAGGGCATTCACCCCTCCACTTT
>.|TRBV6-6|TRBJ1-6|.
CASSYRTENSPLHF
TGTGCCAGCAGTTACAGGACGGAGAATTCACCCCTCCACTTT
>once|TRBV18|TRBJ2-5|TRBD1
CASSPMRQGGGETQYF
TGTGCCAGCTCACCAATGCGACAGGGTGGAGGAGAGACCCAGTACTTC
>.|TRBV7-2|TRBJ1-6|.
CASSLGNSYNSPLHF
TGTGCCAGCAGCTTGGGCAACTCCTATAATTCACCCCTCCACTTT
>.|TRBV7-2|TRBJ1-2|TRBD1
CASSSLLGTGGYGYTF
TGTGCCAGCAGCTCCCTATTAGGGACAGGGGGCTATGGCTACACCTTC
>.|TRBV7-8|TRBJ1-5|.
CASSLRGKQPQHF
TGTGCCAGCAGCTTAAGGGGAAAGCAGCCCCAGCATTTT
>once|TRBV7-2|TRBJ1-5|TRBD1
CASSSNQGAYQPQHF
TGTGCCAGCAGCTCCAATCAGGGGGCCTATCAGCCCCAGCATTTT
>.|TRBV9|TRBJ1-1|TRBD1
CASSPRDSRPEAFF
TGTGCCAGCAGCCCCCGGGACAGTCGGCCTGAAGCTTTCTTT
>.|TRBV11-3|TRBJ2-1|.
CASSLERNEQFF
TGTGCCAGCAGCTTAGAAAGGAATGAGCAGTTCTTC
>.|TRBV29-1|TRBJ2-2|TRBD1
CSVEPGGGELFF
TGCAGCGTGGAGCCAGGGGGCGGGGAGCTGTTTTTT
>.|TRBV9|TRBJ1-6|.
CASTVREGSPLHF
TGTGCCAGCACCGTCAGGGAAGGTTCACCCCTCCACTTT
>.|TRBV27|TRBJ2-5|TRBD1
CASRLTGEETQYF
TGTGCCAGCAGGCTAACAGGGGAAGAGACCCAGTACTTC
>.|TRBV30|TRBJ1-5|.
CAWSVLGRGDNQPQHF
TGTGCCTGGAGTGTACTCGGGAGGGGTGACAATCAGCCCCAGCATTTT
>.|TRBV7-8|TRBJ2-5|.
CASSLGVVGETQYF
TGTGCCAGCAGCTTAGGGGTTGTCGGAGAGACCCAGTACTTC
>few|TRBV5-5|TRBJ2-5|.
CASSPGEGRQETQYF
TGTGCCAGCAGCCCAGGGGAGGGGCGGCAAGAGACCCAGTACTTC
>.|TRBV19|TRBJ2-2|.
CASSNRANTGELFF
TGTGCCAGTAGTAACAGGGCGAACACCGGGGAGCTGTTTTTT
>.|TRBV5-4|TRBJ1-2|.
CASSLEGARGYTF
TGTGCCAGCAGCTTGGAAGGGGCGCGTGGCTACACCTTC
>.|TRBV5-1|TRBJ2-7|TRBD2
CASSLAAGVTYEQYF
TGCGCCAGCAGCTTGGCCGCGGGGGTAACCTACGAGCAGTACTTC
>.|TRBV7-6|TRBJ2-2|TRBD2
CASSLSASGPNTGELFF
TGTGCCAGCAGCTTATCCGCTAGCGGGCCTAACACCGGGGAGCTGTTTTTT
>.|TRBV28|TRBJ1-2|.
CASSQGLGYGYTF
TGTGCCAGCAGCCAAGGATTAGGCTATGGCTACACCTTC
>once|TRBV7-6|TRBJ2-1|.
CASSPSSYNEQFF
TGTGCCAGCAGCCCGAGTTCCTACAATGAGCAGTTCTTC
>.|TRBV6-6|TRBJ2-1|.
CASSSTGNNEQFF
TGTGCCAGCAGTTCTACAGGCAACAATGAGCAGTTCTTC
>.|TRBV11-2|TRBJ1-2|.
CASSLANSIWGGYTF
TGTGCCAGCAGCTTAGCAAACAGCATCTGGGGTGGCTACACCTTC
>.|TRBV7-2|TRBJ1-4|.
CASSLEPHEKLFF
TGTGCCAGCAGCTTAGAGCCCCATGAAAAACTGTTTTTT
>.|TRBV5-1|TRBJ2-7|.
CASSLESGSSYEQYF
TGCGCCAGCAGCTTGGAAAGCGGAAGCTCCTACGAGCAGTACTTC
>.|TRBV29-1|TRBJ1-2|TRBD1
CSVSEGANYGYTF
TGCAGCGTTTCGGAGGGGGCAAACTATGGCTACACCTTC
>.|TRBV6-5|TRBJ1-6|.
CASSERHNSPLHF
TGTGCCAGCAGTGAGAGACACAATTCACCCCTCCACTTT
>.|TRBV4-2|TRBJ2-5|.
CASSQSSQETQYF
TGTGCCAGCAGCCAGTCTAGCCAGGAGACCCAGTACTTC
>.|TRBV9|TRBJ1-5|.
CASSVNQPQHF
TGTGCCAGCAGCGTAAATCAGCCCCAGCATTTT
>.|TRBV19|TRBJ2-1|.
CASSTRANEQFF
TGTGCCAGTAGCACTAGGGCTAATGAGCAGTTCTTC
>.|TRBV7-9|TRBJ1-4|TRBD1
CASSGRQGTRANEKLFF
TGTGCCAGCAGCGGTAGACAGGGAACTAGGGCTAATGAAAAACTGTTTTTT
>.|TRBV11-2|TRBJ1-5|.
CASSLTTGSGQPQHF
TGTGCCAGCAGCTTAACTACAGGGTCGGGACAGCCCCAGCATTTT
>.|TRBV27|TRBJ2-7|.
CASSSVKGAGSEQYF
TGTGCCAGCAGTTCGGTTAAAGGGGCAGGGAGCGAGCAGTACTTC
>.|TRBV11-2|TRBJ1-6|TRBD1
CASSSQQGIQNSPLHF
TGTGCCAGCAGCTCCCAACAGGGGATTCAGAATTCACCCCTCCACTTT